The clone carrying this TCR beta chain was recorded many times. Stated time point: patch test 3, about 24 weeks after DPC sensitization. The treatment is: therapeutic diphenylcyclopropenone sensitization with weekly scalp DPC. This sample was included in a study of human T cells and chemical hapten exposure. Study-level information: Patients got weekly scalp diphenylcyclopropenone doses over the approximately 25-week study. There were per-sample TCR yield variations, arising mainly from small pooled library volume differences.

TCRdb reprocessed the RACE reads with MiXCR, giving one entry per CDR3 protein. The sample yields over 55,000 distinct CDR3 sequences, 8.5% to 14% seen once. CDR1 and CDR2 (germline): DFQATT, SNEGSKA (reference sequence). V lost 8 bases and J lost 2; bases outside the gene matches: 7. This CDR3 has 14 amino acids. The sequencing here drew on whole blood, taken in connection with sensitization to the hapten diphenylcyclopropenone (DPC). This clonotype was sampled from a woman in her forties or fifties with alopecia areata. Some clones in this sample may be carry-over from other donors' samples. This rearrangement joins TRBV20-1 to TRBJ2-1, with 9 bases fitting TRBD2. The CDR3 is CSTARTSAYNEQFF. The CDR3 DNA reads TGCAGTACCGCCCGGACTAGCGCCTACAATGAGCAGTTCTTC.